This TCR beta chain was recovered during a study of T cell repertoires in aging, cancer and after chemotherapy. Whole-study context: Around 10 million TCR reads were in the whole dataset. General study points: Lymphoid organ infiltration in hematological cancer patients may impair thymic emigration or peripheral T cell expansion. In cancer patients, declining TCR diversity with age involved lost richness and lost evenness.

Within the sample, this clonotype is large. The antigen is not known. Peripheral blood genomic DNA, not sorted cells or RNA, was the template. The CDR3 runs 19 residues. Germline CDR1 reads LNHDA; CDR2 reads SQIVND (reference sequence). J was trimmed by 7 bases and V by 5 bases; bases with no gene match: 18. TRB rearrangements spanning V, D and J were amplified using mixed TRB-A/B primers. TCRdb ran MiXCR on the multiplex PCR reads and lists one entry per CDR3 protein. Of thousands of distinct CDR3 sequences detected, about 20% appear once; the ten largest clones hold less than 9%. The receptor's source is a human donor with a blood cancer. The chain has TRBV19 and TRBJ2-1; TRBD2 aligns across 12 bases. The sample was blood. CDR3 DNA: TGTGCCAGTAGTCCCCTGCCGGGACTAGCGGGCCTAAAGGGGAATGAGCAGTTCTTC. This encodes CASSPLPGLAGLKGNEQFF.